This is a list of T cell receptor beta chains from one sample in a study of OX40 agonist ivuxolimab in advanced cancers. Data came from immunoSEQ multiplex PCR; TCRdb stores just in-frame clones and leaves some out. The sample shows tens of thousands of clones, under 90% of them seen only once. The sample in question was CD4+ or CD8+ T cells sorted from blood, obtained in a trial of the OX40 agonist ivuxolimab. These receptors originate from an adult with an advanced solid tumor such as melanoma, head and neck, liver or kidney cancer. Each CDR3 is given with its conserved first and last residue. The order of the fields is D gene, J gene, V gene, CDR3 protein. D genes are given only for firm matches.

>TRBD2|TRBJ2-2|TRBV5-1
CASSLRLATNTGELFF
>TRBD2|TRBJ2-3|TRBV9
CASSVDSGRDDTQYF
>-|TRBJ1-2|TRBV5-6
CASSLAGVPNRYTF
>TRBD1|TRBJ2-5|TRBV30
CAWSALDRGKTQYF
>-|TRBJ2-3|TRBV18
CASSPPRVSTDTQYF
>TRBD2|TRBJ2-7|TRBV11-2
CASSPRTSSYEQYF
>TRBD1|TRBJ2-7|TRBV30
CASTGGLNYEQYF
>-|TRBJ2-5|TRBV9
CASSVRPQETQYF
>-|TRBJ1-3|TRBV15
CATSSGQRDTIYF
>-|TRBJ1-2|TRBV7-8
CASSLRDTSYGYTF
>-|TRBJ2-7|TRBV5-1
CASSPQGGSDEQYF
>-|TRBJ1-1|TRBV10-3
CAISELQGNTEAFF
>-|TRBJ2-5|TRBV11-2
CASSYSHQETQYF
>-|TRBJ1-2|TRBV5-4
CASTYQTADGYTF
>-|TRBJ2-2|TRBV7-8
CASSPGNGVTGELFF
>TRBD1|TRBJ1-2|TRBV19
CASNRGTSYGYTF
>-|TRBJ2-3|TRBV11-2
CASGGLLPDTQYF
>-|TRBJ2-7|TRBV7-9
CASSPDGDYEQYF
>TRBD1|TRBJ2-7|TRBV19
CASSTADRGHEQYF
>TRBD1|TRBJ2-6|TRBV10-3
CAIRDRGLVNVLTF
>TRBD2|TRBJ2-1|TRBV5-4
CASSLFSGRAPNEQFF
>-|TRBJ2-3|TRBV19
CASGLYTQYF
>-|TRBJ2-3|TRBV7-9
CASSGGSSSLSTQYF
>-|TRBJ1-2|TRBV12-2
CASRLRGKANYGYTF
>-|TRBJ1-2|TRBV7-9
CASSLVAGAMRGYTF
>-|TRBJ2-5|TRBV28
CASSSPVASQYF
>TRBD1|TRBJ1-2|TRBV2
CASSDWDRGFYGYTF
>-|TRBJ2-1|TRBV6-5
CASKTQTRGYNEQFF
>TRBD1|TRBJ1-5|TRBV5-4
CASSGGQERYSNQPQHF
>-|TRBJ1-5|TRBV29-1
CSVARGQNQPQHF
>TRBD1|TRBJ1-1|TRBV6-1
CASSGDRDTEAFF
>TRBD2|TRBJ2-5|TRBV4-2
CASSTRTSVETQYF
>TRBD1|TRBJ2-2|TRBV7-2
CASRGTGVYTGELFF
>-|TRBJ2-1|TRBV27
CASRPRAISYNEQFF
>-|TRBJ1-1|TRBV28
CASSLWVGLKAFF
>TRBD1|TRBJ2-1|TRBV11-2
CASSPAIGTADSREQFF
>-|TRBJ1-2|TRBV5-5
CASSSRQSGYGYTF
>-|TRBJ2-2|TRBV4-2
CASSAFSRNTGELFF
>TRBD2|TRBJ2-5|TRBV19
CASSIGLAGSLRSSETQYF
>-|TRBJ2-3|TRBV27
CASSRGPPERGTDTQYF
>-|TRBJ2-1|TRBV7-3
CASIPPVSEQFF
>TRBD2|TRBJ2-2|TRBV7-9
CASSLPRTSGIDNTGELFF
>-|TRBJ1-3|TRBV6-1
CASRGGVNTIYF
>-|TRBJ1-1|TRBV19
CASSINGGWTEAFF
>-|TRBJ1-1|TRBV20-1
CSARQDEAFF
>TRBD1|TRBJ1-5|TRBV4-1
CASSPLMQGGSQPQHF
>TRBD1|TRBJ2-2|TRBV19
CASSDRATGELFF
>-|TRBJ2-3|TRBV2
CASSEISGADTQYF
>TRBD1|TRBJ2-6|TRBV28
CASAGQALSGANVLTF
>-|TRBJ2-3|TRBV7-2
CASSLASTSLRGQYF
>-|TRBJ1-1|TRBV5-4
CASRGKENTEAFF
>-|TRBJ2-2|TRBV5-6
CASSLLRVNTGELFF
>-|TRBJ2-3|TRBV28
CASSTPGVFTQYF
>-|TRBJ2-3|TRBV2
CASSLGTDTQYF
>-|TRBJ1-1|TRBV11-1
CTSSLIRANTEAFF
>TRBD2|TRBJ2-3|TRBV7-2
CASSLSSASGSPGTDTQYF
>TRBD1|TRBJ2-1|TRBV5-1
CASSAGTGSYNEQFF
>-|TRBJ1-5|TRBV5-6
CASSGGLGRPNQPQHF
>TRBD2|TRBJ2-7|TRBV7-2
CASSFTTSGRSSSYEQYF